Following are 20 T cell receptor beta chains from one sample sequenced in a study of shared clonotypes between healthy human individuals. Assay: immunoSEQ multiplex PCR; the TCRdb copy retains only in-frame clones and omits some. The sample has approximately 1,500,000 clones, roughly 96% seen once; the top ten hold 0.95% to 1.5%. Sequencing was carried out using naive CD4+ T cells sorted from blood. Subset denoted: CD45RA+ positively selected. These receptors were collected from a young man in good health.

The V call is TRBV2, the J call TRBJ2-7; the match to TRBD2 covers 14 bases. This CDR3 has 16 residues. Per germline, CDR1 SNHLY and CDR2 FYNNEI. V lost 4 bases to trimming and J lost 0 bases; unmatched junction nucleotides: 2. In DNA form, the CDR3 reads TGTGCCAGCAGTGGACTAGCGGGAGGGGGCTCCTACGAGCAGTACTTC. Translated: CASSGLAGGGSYEQYF.

Note on this clone: Other DNA sequences in this specimen translate into the identical CDR3. J is TRBJ2-1 and V is TRBV11-2, with TRBD2 identical over 10 bases. The CDR3 length is 15 residues. Trimming cost V 1 base and J 4 bases; bases outside gene matches: 1. Germline V gene lookup returns CDR1 SGHAT and CDR2 FQNNGV. CDR3 sequence (DNA): TGTGCCAGCAGCTTAGTACTAGCGGGGTACAATGAGCAGTTCTTC. As protein: CASSLVLAGYNEQFF.

The chain recombines TRBV11-1 with TRBJ2-3; 7 nucleotides agree with TRBD1. J was trimmed by 2 bases and V by 5 bases; bases with no gene match: 10. Germline CDR1 SGHAT, CDR2 FQDESV (reference sequence). The CDR3 covers 16 residues. The CDR3 sequence is CASSLETGMNTDTQYF. CDR3 sequence (DNA): TGTGCCAGCAGCCTCGAGACAGGGATGAACACAGATACGCAGTATTTT. Combining the CDR3 with reference TRBV11-1 and TRBJ2-3 gives the whole variable domain EAEVAQSPRYKITEKSQAVAFWCDPISGHATLYWYRQILGQGPELLVQFQDESVVDDSQLPKDRFSAERLKGVDSTLKIQPAELGDSAMYLCASSLETGMNTDTQYFGPGTRLTVL.

V usage is TRBV28 and J usage is TRBJ1-2; 9 bases align to TRBD1. From germline, CDR1 is MDHEN and CDR2 SYDVKM. Losses at the gene ends were 2 bases for V and 6 bases for J; bases not matched to a gene: 7. This CDR3 comprises 15 residues. The CDR3 bases are TGTGCCAGCAGTTTACTCTACAGGGGGCAGCATGGCTACACCTTC. Its translation: CASSLLYRGQHGYTF.

The rearrangement uses TRBV10-1 and TRBJ2-5; D not certain. The CDR3 runs to 14 residues. Trimming cost V 2 bases and J 7 bases, with 14 bases left between them. CDR1 is WNHNN, CDR2 SYGVQD, per germline (reference sequence). Written as DNA, the CDR3 is TGCGCCAGCAGTGAGGATAGCCTCCATATGACCCAGTACTTC. Translated, it gives CASSEDSLHMTQYF.

The chain combines TRBV7-9 with TRBJ2-1; 11 bases are a match to TRBD2. The CDR3 sequence is 18 residues long. The junction had 10 bases not matched to a gene; V was cut back by 6 bases and J by 0 bases. Germline V gene sequence: CDR1 SEHNR, CDR2 FQNEAQ (reference sequence). CDR3 amino acids: CASRTGTSGGSSYNEQFF. In DNA, the CDR3 is TGTGCCAGCAGGACCGGGACTAGCGGAGGGAGCTCCTACAATGAGCAGTTCTTC.

The chain employs TRBV10-2 and TRBJ2-2; D may correspond to TRBD1 or TRBD2 (5 bases each). The CDR3 loop spans 15 amino acids. Trimming cost V 6 bases and J 2 bases, with 13 bases left between them. CDR1 and CDR2 (germline): WSHSY, SAAADI. The CDR3, as DNA: TGCGCCAGCAGCCCGGGACGGCAAAACACCGGGGAGCTGTTTTTT. As protein: CASSPGRQNTGELFF.

A remark on this clone: Distinct nucleotide sequences in the sample also encode this CDR3. The gene calls are TRBV18 and TRBJ1-3, with D hard to call. Germline values: CDR1 KGHSH, CDR2 LQKENI. The CDR3 has 14 residues. V was trimmed by 3 bases and J by 1 base, leaving 7 bases between them. CDR3 sequence: CASSPTSSGNTIYF. The CDR3 DNA sequence: TGTGCCAGCTCACCTACTTCTTCTGGAAACACCATATATTTT.

The chain uses TRBV19 and TRBJ2-3; perhaps TRBD2 as D (5 bases). Trimming stripped 3 bases from V and 14 bases from J, with 21 bases between. The CDR3 loop spans 14 amino acids. CDR1 LNHDA and CDR2 SQIVND come from the germline V gene (reference sequence). The CDR3 DNA sequence: TGTGCCAGTAGTATGGGGTATGGGCTAGCAGGAGCGTATTTT. Translating gives CASSMGYGLAGAYF.

The chain uses TRBV2 and TRBJ2-5, with 8 nucleotides matching TRBD1. The CDR3 sequence is 14 residues long. Germline CDR1 SNHLY, CDR2 FYNNEI. With V trimmed by 8 bases and J by 5 bases, 10 bases remained unmatched. The CDR3 reads CASLYRTGQETQYF. CDR3 DNA: TGTGCCAGCTTATACCGGACAGGGCAGGAGACCCAGTACTTC.

V usage is TRBV27 and J usage is TRBJ2-6; D unresolved. CDR1 and CDR2 from the germline V gene are MNHEY and SMNVEV (reference sequence). The CDR3 runs 14 residues. V dropped 2 bases and J dropped 0 bases, with 2 bases sitting between them. Written as DNA, the CDR3 is TGTGCCAGCAGTTTAGTCTCTGGGGCCAACGTCCTGACTTTC. It yields the protein CASSLVSGANVLTF. The full variable domain, rest sourced from reference TRBV27 and TRBJ2-6, is EAQVTQNPRYLITVTGKKLTVTCSQNMNHEYMSWYRQDPGLGLRQIYYSMNVEVTDKGDVPEGYKVSRKEKRNFPLILESPSPNQTSLYFCASSLVSGANVLTFGAGSRLTVL.

The chain couples TRBV19 to TRBJ2-7; maybe TRBD1 (7 bases). The CDR3 extends over 14 amino acids. In germline, CDR1 is LNHDA, CDR2 SQIVND (reference sequence). Trimming cost V 3 bases and J 8 bases, with 17 bases left between them. CDR3 DNA: TGTGCCAGTAGTATCGGACAGGAGGGGTTGAAGCAGTACTTC. It yields the protein CASSIGQEGLKQYF.

The chain links TRBV5-1 to TRBJ2-2; 7 nucleotides agree with TRBD1. The trim removed 4 bases at V and 6 bases at J, leaving 9 bases unmatched. The germline CDR1 and CDR2 sequences are SGHRS and YFSETQ. The CDR3 loop spans 15 amino acids. In DNA form, the CDR3 reads TGCGCCAGCAGCCCATTCAGGACAGGTGCCGGGGAGCTGTTTTTT. It codes for CASSPFRTGAGELFF.

The V call is TRBV15, the J call TRBJ1-1; 7 positions match TRBD1. CDR1 is LNHNV, CDR2 YYDKDF, per germline (reference sequence). CDR3 length: 15 amino acids. V trimming: 1 base; J trimming: 1 base; junction bases outside the gene matches: 3. The DNA for the CDR3 is TGTGCCACCAGCAGAGCCGACAGGGCGAACACTGAAGCTTTCTTT. Translating gives CATSRADRANTEAFF.

The V and J genes are TRBV7-2 and TRBJ2-1; a possible D gene is TRBD1 (7 bases). The V end was cut by 7 bases, the J end by 4 bases, with 17 bases between. The V gene's germline CDR1 is SGHTA and CDR2 FQGNSA. This CDR3 region has 15 residues. The CDR3 DNA follows: TGTGCCAGCACCCAGGGGGGAGTTTCGTACAATGAGCAGTTCTTC. It is translated as CASTQGGVSYNEQFF.

The chain links TRBV18 to TRBJ1-1, with 7 positions matching TRBD1. The CDR3 has 15 amino acids. CDR1 and CDR2 from the germline V gene are KGHSH and LQKENI. V gave up 3 bases and J gave up 10 bases; unmatched junction bases: 14. The CDR3 DNA is TGTGCCAGCTCACCCCCGAGACAGGGTCCGACCGGAGCTTTCTTT. It encodes CASSPPRQGPTGAFF.

CDR3 protein: CASSFTPGANVLTF. For the CDR3, the DNA is TGTGCCAGCAGCTTTACCCCTGGGGCCAACGTCCTGACTTTC. The chain is built from TRBV7-6 and TRBJ2-6; the D is unclear. V gave up 3 bases and J gave up 2 bases, with 5 bases separating them. CDR1 is SGHVS, CDR2 FNYEAQ, per germline. The CDR3 covers 14 residues.

Of note for this clone: This sample also contains other DNA sequences that code for the same CDR3. The chain employs TRBV7-2 and TRBJ2-5, with TRBD2 as a possible D gene (5 bases). The CDR3 length is 14 residues. V shed 5 bases and J shed 5 bases, with 15 bases lying between them. Germline loops: CDR1 SGHTA, CDR2 FQGNSA. CDR3 loop: CASSRGGSEETQYF. CDR3 sequence (DNA): TGTGCCAGCAGCCGCGGTGGGAGCGAGGAGACCCAGTACTTC.

This sequence joins TRBV19 and TRBJ2-3; no firm D call. Germline values: CDR1 LNHDA, CDR2 SQIVND (reference sequence). This CDR3 spans 13 amino acids. The V end lost 8 bases, the J end lost 2 bases, and 11 bases lay between the germline ends. The CDR3 reads CASCSRPTDTQYF. CDR3 in DNA: TGTGCCAGTTGCTCGAGGCCCACAGATACGCAGTATTTT.

The CDR3 reads CASSLGVNLGIEQYF. DNA for the CDR3: TGTGCCAGCAGCTTGGGGGTGAACCTAGGGATCGAGCAGTACTTC. The chain has TRBV5-4 and TRBJ2-7; D remains unclear. V was trimmed by 0 bases and J by 6 bases, leaving 16 bases between them. The CDR3 consists of 15 residues. CDR1 and CDR2 from the germline V gene are SGHNT and YYREEE (reference sequence). The entire variable domain, with the rest obtained from reference TRBV5-4 and TRBJ2-7, is as follows: ETGVTQSPTHLIKTRGQQVTLRCSSQSGHNTVSWYQQALGQGPQFIFQYYREEENGRGNFPPRFSGLQFPNYSSELNVNALELDDSALYLCASSLGVNLGIEQYFGPGTRLTVT.